This T cell receptor beta chain was sequenced in a study of cytomegalovirus exposure and HLA in healthy donors. This clone was observed a few times. PCR was performed using 60 Vbeta and 13 Jbeta primers. The repertoire was sequenced with immunoSEQ multiplex PCR; TCRdb's copy has only in-frame clones and lacks some. The sample contains around 30,000 clones, 35% to 50% of which appear only once. The clonotype was recovered from a woman between 45 and 60 years old in good health and CMV-seronegative. Sequencing used PBMCs.

The CDR3 region has the DNA TGTGCCAGCATTCGGGGGACCGTCGATGAGCAGTTCTTC. Translated, it gives CASIRGTVDEQFF. V and J are TRBV7-8 and TRBJ2-1; D may be TRBD2 (6 bases). The CDR3 contains 13 residues. Germline V gene data show CDR1 as SGHVS and CDR2 as FQNEAQ. V lost 7 bases and J lost 8, with 15 bases in between.